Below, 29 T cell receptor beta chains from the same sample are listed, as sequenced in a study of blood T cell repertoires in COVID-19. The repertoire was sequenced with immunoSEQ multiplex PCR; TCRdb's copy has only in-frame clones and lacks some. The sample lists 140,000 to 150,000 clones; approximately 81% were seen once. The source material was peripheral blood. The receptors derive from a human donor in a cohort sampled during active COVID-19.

The CDR3 sequence is CASGFRGAAYNEQFF. Written as DNA, the CDR3 is TGTGCTAGTGGTTTCAGGGGGGCCGCCTACAATGAGCAGTTCTTC. The chain has TRBV12-5 and TRBJ2-1, with D perhaps matching TRBD1 (7 bases). Trimming shortened V by 3 bases and J by 2 bases, and 11 bases separated the two germline ends. This CDR3 has 15 amino acids. Germline V gives CDR1 LGHNT, CDR2 FRNRAP.

CDR3 nucleotides: TGTGCCAGCAGCTTAGCGAGGGACAGGGTTGGTCCCTTCTCCTACGAGCAGTACTTC. Translation: CASSLARDRVGPFSYEQYF. The chain carries TRBV7-6 and TRBJ2-7; 9 nucleotides agree with TRBD1. J was trimmed by 0 bases and V by 0 bases; bases with no gene match: 12. Germline V CDR1 and CDR2: SGHVS, FNYEAQ. This CDR3 is 19 amino acids long.

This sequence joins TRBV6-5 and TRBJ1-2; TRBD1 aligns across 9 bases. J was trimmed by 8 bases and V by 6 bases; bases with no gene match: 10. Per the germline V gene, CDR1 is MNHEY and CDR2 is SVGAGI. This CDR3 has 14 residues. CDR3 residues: CASRTLQGAGGYTF. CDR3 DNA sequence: TGTGCCAGCAGGACCTTACAGGGGGCAGGCGGCTACACCTTC.

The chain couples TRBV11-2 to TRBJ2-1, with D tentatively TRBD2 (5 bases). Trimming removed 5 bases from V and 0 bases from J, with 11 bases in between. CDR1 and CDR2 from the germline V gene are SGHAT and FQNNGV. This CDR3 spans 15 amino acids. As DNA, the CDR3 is TGTGCCAGCAGCGCGGACTTTAGCTCCTACAATGAGCAGTTCTTC. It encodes CASSADFSSYNEQFF.

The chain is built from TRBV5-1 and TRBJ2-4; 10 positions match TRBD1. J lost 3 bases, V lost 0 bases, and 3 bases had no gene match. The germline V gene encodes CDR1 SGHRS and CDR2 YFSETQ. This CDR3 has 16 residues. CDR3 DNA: TGCGCCAGCAGCTTGGGACAGGGGGCAGGCAAAAACATTCAGTACTTC. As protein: CASSLGQGAGKNIQYF.

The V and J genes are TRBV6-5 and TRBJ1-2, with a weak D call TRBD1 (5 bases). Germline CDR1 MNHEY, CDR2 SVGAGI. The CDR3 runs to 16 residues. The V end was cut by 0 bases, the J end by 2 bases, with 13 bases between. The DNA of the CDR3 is TGTGCCAGCAGTTACTCCGAGACGACAGACAACTATGGCTACACCTTC. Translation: CASSYSETTDNYGYTF.

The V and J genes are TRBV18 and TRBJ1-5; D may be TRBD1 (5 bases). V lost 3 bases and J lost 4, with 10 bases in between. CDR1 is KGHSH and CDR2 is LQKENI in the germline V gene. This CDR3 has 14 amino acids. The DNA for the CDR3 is TGTGCCAGCTCACCTCCGGGGGGGAATCAGCCCCAGCATTTT. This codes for CASSPPGGNQPQHF.

CDR3: CASSPPFPAGGLRYEQYF. The CDR3, as DNA: TGTGCCAGCTCACCACCGTTTCCAGCGGGGGGGCTTCGGTACGAGCAGTACTTC. This chain joins TRBV18 and TRBJ2-7; 10 positions match TRBD2. The germline V gene encodes CDR1 KGHSH and CDR2 LQKENI. The CDR3 is made up of 18 amino acids. V gave up 0 bases and J gave up 4 bases; unmatched junction bases: 12.

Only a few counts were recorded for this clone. The CDR3 nucleotides are TGTGCCAGCAGCTTAGACGGGACAGTGGGCTATGGCTACACCTTC. This translates into CASSLDGTVGYGYTF. V and J are TRBV7-6 and TRBJ1-2, with 7 nucleotides matching TRBD1. Germline trimming cut 1 base from V and 4 bases from J; bases unmatched to any gene: 6. The CDR3 totals 15 residues. From germline, CDR1 is SGHVS and CDR2 FNYEAQ.

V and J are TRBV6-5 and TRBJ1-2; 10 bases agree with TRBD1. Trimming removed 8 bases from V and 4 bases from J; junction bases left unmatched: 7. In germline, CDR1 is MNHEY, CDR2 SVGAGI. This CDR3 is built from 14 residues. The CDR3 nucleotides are TGTGCCAGCCACGGACAGGGGGTACGCTATGGCTACACCTTC. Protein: CASHGQGVRYGYTF.

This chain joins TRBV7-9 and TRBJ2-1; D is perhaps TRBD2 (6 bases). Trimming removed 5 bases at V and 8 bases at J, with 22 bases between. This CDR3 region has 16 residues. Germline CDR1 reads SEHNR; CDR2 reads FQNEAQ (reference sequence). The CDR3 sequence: CASSPRRDLAHDEQFF. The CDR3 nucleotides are TGTGCCAGCAGCCCCCGGCGGGATTTAGCTCACGATGAGCAGTTCTTC. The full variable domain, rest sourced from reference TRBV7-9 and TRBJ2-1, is DTGVSQNPRHKITKRGQNVTFRCDPISEHNRLYWYRQTLGQGPEFLTYFQNEAQLEKSRLLSDRFSAERPKGSFSTLEIQRTEQGDSAMYLCASSPRRDLAHDEQFFGPGTRLTVL.

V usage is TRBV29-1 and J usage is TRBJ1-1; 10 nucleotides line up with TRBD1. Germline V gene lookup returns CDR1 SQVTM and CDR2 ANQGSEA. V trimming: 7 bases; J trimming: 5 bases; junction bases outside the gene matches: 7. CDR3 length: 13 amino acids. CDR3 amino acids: CSGDRGRGTEAFF. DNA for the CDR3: TGCAGCGGTGACAGGGGGCGCGGGACTGAAGCTTTCTTT.

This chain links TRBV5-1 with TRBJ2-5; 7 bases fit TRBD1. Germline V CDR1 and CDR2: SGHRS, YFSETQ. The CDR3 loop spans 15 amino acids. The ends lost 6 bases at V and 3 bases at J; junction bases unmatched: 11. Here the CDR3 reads CASTNMDRREETQYF. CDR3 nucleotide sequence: TGCGCCAGCACCAACATGGACAGGCGAGAAGAGACCCAGTACTTC.

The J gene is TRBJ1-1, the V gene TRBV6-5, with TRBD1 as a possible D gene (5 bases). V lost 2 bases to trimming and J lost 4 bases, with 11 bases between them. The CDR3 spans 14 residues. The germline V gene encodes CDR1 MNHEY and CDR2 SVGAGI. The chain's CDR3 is CASSYKGRGTEAFF. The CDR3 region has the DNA TGTGCCAGCAGTTACAAGGGGCGGGGCACTGAAGCTTTCTTT.

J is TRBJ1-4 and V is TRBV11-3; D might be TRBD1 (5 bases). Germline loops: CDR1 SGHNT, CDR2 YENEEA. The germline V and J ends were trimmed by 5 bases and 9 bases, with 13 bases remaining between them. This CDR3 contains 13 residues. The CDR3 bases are TGTGCCAGCAGCCGGGACTCCTGGCAAAAACTGTTTTTT. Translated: CASSRDSWQKLFF.

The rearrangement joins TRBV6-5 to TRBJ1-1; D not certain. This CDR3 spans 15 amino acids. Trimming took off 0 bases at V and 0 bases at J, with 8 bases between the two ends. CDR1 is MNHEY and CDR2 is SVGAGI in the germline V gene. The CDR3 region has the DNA TGTGCCAGCAGTTACTCGATCGGGTTGAACACTGAAGCTTTCTTT. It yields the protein CASSYSIGLNTEAFF.

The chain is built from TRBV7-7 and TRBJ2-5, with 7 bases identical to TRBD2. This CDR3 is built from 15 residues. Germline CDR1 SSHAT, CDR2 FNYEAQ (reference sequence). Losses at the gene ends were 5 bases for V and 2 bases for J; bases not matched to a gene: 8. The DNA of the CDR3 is TGTGCCAGCAGCCCCCCCGGGGGAGGGCAAGAGACCCAGTACTTC. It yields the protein CASSPPGGGQETQYF.

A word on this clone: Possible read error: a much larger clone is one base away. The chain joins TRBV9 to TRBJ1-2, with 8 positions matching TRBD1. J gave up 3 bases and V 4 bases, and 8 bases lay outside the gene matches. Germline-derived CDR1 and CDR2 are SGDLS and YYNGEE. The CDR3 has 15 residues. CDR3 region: CASSLGQGGYYGYTF. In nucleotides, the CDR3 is TGTGCCAGCAGCCTCGGACAGGGAGGGTACTATGGCTACACCTTC.

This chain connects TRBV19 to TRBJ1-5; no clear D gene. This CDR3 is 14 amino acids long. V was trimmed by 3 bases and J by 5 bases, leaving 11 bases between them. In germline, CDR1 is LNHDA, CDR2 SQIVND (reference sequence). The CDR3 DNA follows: TGTGCCAGTAGTATCCGGGGTCAGGATCAGCCCCAGCATTTT. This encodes CASSIRGQDQPQHF.

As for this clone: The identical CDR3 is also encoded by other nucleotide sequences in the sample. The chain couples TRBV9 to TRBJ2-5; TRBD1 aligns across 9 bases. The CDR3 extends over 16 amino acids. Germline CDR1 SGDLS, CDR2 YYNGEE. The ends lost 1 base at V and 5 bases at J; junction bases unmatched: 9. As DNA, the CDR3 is TGTGCCAGCAGCGTACGCCCTGGGACAGGGAAGGAGACCCAGTACTTC. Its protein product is CASSVRPGTGKETQYF.

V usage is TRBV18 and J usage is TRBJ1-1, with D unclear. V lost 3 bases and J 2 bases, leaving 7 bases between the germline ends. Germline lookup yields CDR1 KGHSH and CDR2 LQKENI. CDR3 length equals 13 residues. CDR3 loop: CASSPEGNTEAFF. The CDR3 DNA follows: TGTGCCAGCTCACCGGAGGGCAACACTGAAGCTTTCTTT.

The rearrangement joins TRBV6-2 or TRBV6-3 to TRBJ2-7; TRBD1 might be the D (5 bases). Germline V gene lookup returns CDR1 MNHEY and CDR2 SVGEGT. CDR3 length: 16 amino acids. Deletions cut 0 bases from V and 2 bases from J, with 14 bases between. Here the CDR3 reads CASSYSTANNPYEQYF. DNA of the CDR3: TGTGCCAGCAGTTACTCGACAGCCAACAATCCCTACGAGCAGTACTTC.

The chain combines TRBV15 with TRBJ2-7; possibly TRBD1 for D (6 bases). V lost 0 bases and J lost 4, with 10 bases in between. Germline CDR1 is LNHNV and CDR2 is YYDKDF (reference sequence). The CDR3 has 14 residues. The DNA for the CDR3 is TGTGCCACCAGCAGAGACAGGGGATTGTACGAGCAGTACTTC. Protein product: CATSRDRGLYEQYF.

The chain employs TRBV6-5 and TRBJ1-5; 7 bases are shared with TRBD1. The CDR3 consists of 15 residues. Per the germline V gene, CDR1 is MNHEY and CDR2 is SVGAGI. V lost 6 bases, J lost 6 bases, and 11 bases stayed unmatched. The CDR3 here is CASRGDRASTQPQHF. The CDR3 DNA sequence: TGTGCCAGCAGAGGCGACAGGGCAAGTACTCAGCCCCAGCATTTT.

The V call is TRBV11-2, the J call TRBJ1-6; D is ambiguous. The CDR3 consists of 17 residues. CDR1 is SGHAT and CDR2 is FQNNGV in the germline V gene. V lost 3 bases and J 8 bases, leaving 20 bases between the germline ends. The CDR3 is CASSFLERSPPYSPLHF. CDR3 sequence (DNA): TGTGCCAGCAGCTTCCTCGAGCGCTCACCTCCATATTCACCCCTCCACTTT.

CDR3: CASSAMFTGELFF. The CDR3 nucleotides read TGTGCCAGCAGCGCCATGTTCACCGGGGAGCTGTTTTTT. This chain links TRBV9 with TRBJ2-2; D call uncertain. The CDR3 sequence is 13 residues long. CDR1 is SGDLS, CDR2 YYNGEE, per germline. The V gene lost 3 bases and the J gene lost 4 bases, with 7 bases spanning the gap.

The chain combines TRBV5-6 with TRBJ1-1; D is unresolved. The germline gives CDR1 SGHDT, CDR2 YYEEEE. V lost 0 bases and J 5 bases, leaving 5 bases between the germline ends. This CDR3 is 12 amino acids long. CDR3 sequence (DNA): TGTGCCAGCAGCTTGGGAGCTACTGAAGCTTTCTTT. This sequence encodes CASSLGATEAFF.

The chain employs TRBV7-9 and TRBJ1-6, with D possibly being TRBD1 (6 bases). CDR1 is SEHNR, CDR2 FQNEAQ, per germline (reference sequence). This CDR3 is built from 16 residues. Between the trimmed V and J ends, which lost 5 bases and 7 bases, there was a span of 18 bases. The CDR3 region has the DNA TGTGCCAGCAGCGGGGGGGCCCAGACGGGGAATTCACCCCTCCACTTT. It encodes CASSGGAQTGNSPLHF. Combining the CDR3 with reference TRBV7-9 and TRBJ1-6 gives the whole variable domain DTGVSQNPRHKITKRGQNVTFRCDPISEHNRLYWYRQTLGQGPEFLTYFQNEAQLEKSRLLSDRFSAERPKGSFSTLEIQRTEQGDSAMYLCASSGGAQTGNSPLHFGNGTRLTVT.

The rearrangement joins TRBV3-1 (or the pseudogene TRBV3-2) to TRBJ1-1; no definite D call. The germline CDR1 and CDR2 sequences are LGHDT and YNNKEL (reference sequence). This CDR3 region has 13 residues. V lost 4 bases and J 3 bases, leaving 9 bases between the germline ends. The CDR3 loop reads CASSLGRDTEAFF. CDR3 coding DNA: TGTGCCAGCAGCCTGGGGAGGGACACTGAAGCTTTCTTT.